These T cell receptor beta chains were read from a single sample in a study of Ad26.COV2.S vaccination and SARS-CoV-2 variants. Clones were sequenced by immunoSEQ multiplex PCR, and TCRdb holds only the in-frame ones, with some missing. The data hold roughly 400,000 clones, with less than 95% observed a single time. The sample was peripheral blood, taken in a trial of Ad26.COV2.S vaccine versus placebo. These TCRs come from a person between 18 and 60 years old who received the Ad26.COV2.S COVID-19 vaccine or a placebo. CDR3s include the opening cysteine and the closing phenylalanine or tryptophan. The D gene is left open where the match is weak. Some rows have no size entry. The others give once, few or many, or a class for an expanded clone.

j_call	v_call	d_call	clone_size	cdr3_aa	cdr3_nt
TRBJ2-4	TRBV19	TRBD1	.	CASSIGRGQAKNIQYF	TGTGCCAGTAGTATAGGCAGGGGGCAAGCCAAAAACATTCAGTACTTC
TRBJ2-3	TRBV7-2	TRBD1	.	CASSLDRGTDTQYF	TGTGCCAGCAGCTTGGACAGGGGCACAGATACGCAGTATTTT
TRBJ2-3	TRBV3-1/TRBV3-2	.	.	CASSQADRGWNWNTQYF	TGTGCCAGCAGCCAAGCTGACCGGGGCTGGAACTGGAATACGCAGTATTTT
TRBJ2-2	TRBV3-1/TRBV3-2	TRBD2	.	CASSQHDLAGGMTGELFF	TGTGCCAGCAGCCAGCACGACCTAGCGGGAGGCATGACCGGGGAGCTGTTTTTT
TRBJ2-5	TRBV10-3	TRBD2	.	CAISESPSSGSGSQYF	TGTGCCATCAGTGAGTCGCCGTCTAGCGGGAGTGGGTCCCAGTACTTC
TRBJ2-6	TRBV5-6	.	.	CASSGGFNSGANVLTF	TGTGCCAGCAGCGGGGGGTTTAACTCTGGGGCCAACGTCCTGACTTTC
TRBJ1-4	TRBV28	.	once	CASSTPQGPSGEKLFF	TGTGCCAGCAGTACTCCACAGGGCCCCTCAGGTGAAAAACTGTTTTTT
TRBJ1-1	TRBV5-1	.	.	CASSLVGTEAFF	TGCGCCAGCAGCTTGGTAGGCACTGAAGCTTTCTTT
TRBJ2-7	TRBV18	.	.	CASSPEGGYEQYF	TGTGCCAGCTCACCGGAGGGCGGCTACGAGCAGTACTTC
TRBJ2-7	TRBV6-5	.	.	CASSRGTTITEYF	TGTGCCAGCAGCCGAGGGACAACTATCACGGAGTACTTC
TRBJ1-2	TRBV28	TRBD1	.	CASSGSGTGVRGYGYTF	TGTGCCAGCAGCGGGTCCGGGACAGGGGTTCGGGGCTATGGCTACACCTTC
TRBJ2-5	TRBV12-3/TRBV12-4	.	once	CASSLDGETQYF	TGTGCCAGCAGTTTGGACGGGGAGACCCAGTACTTC
TRBJ2-7	TRBV18	.	.	CASSRIGSQGYEQYF	TGTGCCAGCTCCCGCATTGGGAGCCAGGGGTACGAGCAGTACTTC
TRBJ2-3	TRBV28	TRBD2	.	CASSFQAGDADTQYF	TGTGCCAGCAGTTTCCAAGCGGGAGATGCAGATACGCAGTATTTT
TRBJ2-7	TRBV7-9	.	few	CASSLPGEQYF	TGTGCCAGCAGCTTACCGGGGGAGCAGTACTTC
TRBJ1-2	TRBV6-5	TRBD1	.	CASSKRQGRIYGYTF	TGTGCCAGCAGCAAAAGACAGGGGAGAATCTATGGCTACACCTTC
TRBJ1-2	TRBV28	.	.	CASSATNNYGYTF	TGTGCCAGCAGTGCCACGAATAACTATGGCTACACCTTC
TRBJ1-2	TRBV11-2	.	.	CASTKVRGGGYTF	TGTGCCAGCACCAAAGTGAGGGGGGGAGGCTACACCTTC
TRBJ2-1	TRBV12-5	.	.	CASGLVLGGSSYNEQFF	TGTGCTAGTGGTTTGGTACTGGGCGGAAGCTCCTACAATGAGCAGTTCTTC
TRBJ2-5	TRBV29-1	.	once	CSVDVGYQETQYF	TGCAGCGTTGACGTGGGATACCAAGAGACCCAGTACTTC
TRBJ2-2	TRBV10-3	TRBD1	.	CAITRTGTGELFF	TGTGCCATCACCAGGACAGGCACCGGGGAGCTGTTTTTT
TRBJ2-1	TRBV30	.	.	CAWRTLAHNEQFF	TGTGCCTGGAGGACCCTAGCCCACAATGAGCAGTTCTTC
TRBJ2-7	TRBV7-2	.	.	CASSPQGGASYEQYF	TGTGCCAGCAGCCCCCAGGGGGGTGCCTCCTACGAGCAGTACTTC
TRBJ2-2	TRBV9	.	.	CASSVGGSGTGELFF	TGTGCCAGCAGCGTAGGGGGCTCGGGCACCGGGGAGCTGTTTTTT
TRBJ2-5	TRBV19	.	.	CASRGGETQYF	TGTGCCAGCAGGGGAGGAGAGACCCAGTACTTC
TRBJ1-1	TRBV9	.	.	CASSVALNTEAFF	TGTGCCAGCAGCGTAGCTTTGAACACTGAAGCTTTCTTT
TRBJ1-2	TRBV3-1/TRBV3-2	.	.	CASSQEGAIYGYTF	TGTGCCAGCAGCCAAGAGGGGGCGATTTATGGCTACACCTTC
TRBJ2-4	TRBV12-3/TRBV12-4	.	.	CASSFMSNRKPHF	TGTGCCAGCAGTTTTATGTCGAATCGAAAGCCGCACTTC
TRBJ2-7	TRBV7-9	TRBD1	.	CASSLPGQGVNEQYF	TGTGCCAGCAGCTTACCGGGACAGGGCGTAAACGAGCAGTACTTC
TRBJ2-7	TRBV13	.	.	CASGEQTYEQYF	TGTGCTTCAGGAGAACAGACATACGAGCAGTACTTC
TRBJ2-3	TRBV24-1	TRBD2	.	CATSDLASGGTDTQYF	TGTGCCACCAGTGATTTGGCTAGCGGAGGCACAGATACGCAGTATTTT
TRBJ2-7	TRBV5-1	TRBD2	.	CASSSREARYEQYF	TGCGCCAGCAGCTCCCGGGAGGCGCGCTACGAGCAGTACTTC
TRBJ2-7	TRBV28	.	.	CASSEDRFYEQYF	TGTGCCAGCAGTGAGGACAGATTCTACGAGCAGTACTTC
TRBJ2-1	TRBV5-1	TRBD1	.	CASSAGQGADEQFF	TGCGCCAGCAGCGCGGGACAGGGGGCGGATGAGCAGTTCTTC
TRBJ1-4	TRBV19	TRBD1	.	CASSPGDRGNEKLFF	TGTGCCAGTAGCCCCGGGGACAGGGGTAATGAAAAACTGTTTTTT
TRBJ2-3	TRBV5-6	.	.	CASSSVGSGPADTQYF	TGTGCCAGCAGCTCGGTCGGATCGGGGCCGGCAGATACGCAGTATTTT
TRBJ1-1	TRBV6-6	.	.	CASSYGPNTEAFF	TGTGCCAGCAGTTATGGACCGAACACTGAAGCTTTCTTT
TRBJ2-2	TRBV12-3/TRBV12-4	.	.	CASSLMDTGELFF	TGTGCCAGCAGTTTAATGGACACCGGGGAGCTGTTTTTT
TRBJ1-5	TRBV28	.	.	CATETSGHFSNQPQHF	TGTGCCACCGAAACTTCGGGACACTTTAGCAATCAGCCCCAGCATTTT
TRBJ2-7	TRBV5-6	.	few	CASSFKGPYYEQYF	TGTGCCAGCAGCTTCAAAGGGCCCTACTACGAGCAGTACTTC
TRBJ2-2	TRBV6-4	.	.	CASRGRDTGELFF	TGTGCCAGCAGAGGGAGAGACACCGGGGAGCTGTTTTTT
TRBJ2-2	TRBV19	.	.	CASSMLGGNTGELFF	TGTGCCAGTAGTATGTTGGGAGGGAACACCGGGGAGCTGTTTTTT
TRBJ2-1	TRBV7-9	TRBD1	.	CASRRGQGEFF	TGTGCCAGCAGGAGGGGACAGGGAGAGTTCTTC
TRBJ1-5	TRBV28	TRBD1	.	CASHGQGFQPQHF	TGTGCCAGTCATGGACAGGGCTTTCAGCCCCAGCATTTT